This T cell receptor (beta chain) was identified during a study of response to subunit inactivated influenza vaccine. Regarding the study as a whole: The authors offered the suggestion that each seasonal influenza vaccination recruits few new T cells.

This CDR3 contains 13 residues. The V gene's germline CDR1 is SGHAT and CDR2 FQDESV (reference sequence). V was clipped by 4 bases and J by 7 bases, with 14 bases between them. In its sample, this clonotype was seen many times. Its antigen is unknown. TCRdb processed the RT-PCR reads anew with MiXCR; each CDR3 protein has one entry. The top ten hold around 6.5% of the sample, which has 650,000 to 800,000 distinct CDR3 sequences, approximately 15% seen once. The specimen was PBMCs from blood, collected less than 15 days before vaccination. V and J are TRBV11-1 and TRBJ2-7; a weak D match, TRBD2 (6 bases). The clonotype comes from a man aged 50-60 years who received an inactivated influenza vaccine. The CDR3 DNA reads TGTGCCAGCAGCTCCAGACTAGTCGAGGAGCAGTACTTC. Its protein is CASSSRLVEEQYF.